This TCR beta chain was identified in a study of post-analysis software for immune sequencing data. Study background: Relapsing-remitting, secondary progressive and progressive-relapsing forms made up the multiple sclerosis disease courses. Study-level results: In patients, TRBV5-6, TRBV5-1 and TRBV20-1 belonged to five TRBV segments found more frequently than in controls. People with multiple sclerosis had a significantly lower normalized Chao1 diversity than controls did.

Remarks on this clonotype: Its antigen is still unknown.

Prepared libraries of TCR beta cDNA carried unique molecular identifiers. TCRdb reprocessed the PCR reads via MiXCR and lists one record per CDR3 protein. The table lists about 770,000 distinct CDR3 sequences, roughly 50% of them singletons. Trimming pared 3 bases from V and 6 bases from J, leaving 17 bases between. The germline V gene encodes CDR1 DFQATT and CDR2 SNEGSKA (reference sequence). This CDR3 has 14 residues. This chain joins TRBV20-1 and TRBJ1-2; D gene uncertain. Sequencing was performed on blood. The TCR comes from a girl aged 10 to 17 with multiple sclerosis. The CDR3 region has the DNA TGCAGTGCTAGTCGGCAGCCCGAGGGCCATGGCTACACCTTC. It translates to CSASRQPEGHGYTF.